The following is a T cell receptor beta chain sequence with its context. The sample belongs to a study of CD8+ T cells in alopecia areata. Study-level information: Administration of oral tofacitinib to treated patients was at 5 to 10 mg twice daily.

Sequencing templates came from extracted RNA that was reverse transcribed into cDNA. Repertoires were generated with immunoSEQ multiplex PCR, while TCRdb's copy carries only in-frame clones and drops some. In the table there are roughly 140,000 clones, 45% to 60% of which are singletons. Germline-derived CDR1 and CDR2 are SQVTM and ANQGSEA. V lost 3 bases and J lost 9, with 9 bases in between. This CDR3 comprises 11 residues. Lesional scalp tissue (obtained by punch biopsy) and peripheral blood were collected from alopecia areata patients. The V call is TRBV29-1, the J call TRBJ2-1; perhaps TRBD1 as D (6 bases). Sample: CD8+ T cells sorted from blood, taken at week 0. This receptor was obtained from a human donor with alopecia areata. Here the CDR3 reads CSVDRQVEQFF. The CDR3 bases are TGCAGCGTTGACCGACAGGTTGAGCAGTTCTTC.